The 16 T cell receptor beta chains in this list originate from one sample, sequenced in a study of control samples from healthy donors and cancer patients. The assay was immunoSEQ multiplex PCR, and TCRdb's table has in-frame clones only and misses some. The table records about 22,000 clones, approximately 80% of them present only once. The sample comprised PBMCs. The source is a man between 60 and 75 years old with colorectal cancer.

J is TRBJ1-4 and V is TRBV27; D is unresolved. The CDR3 runs to 14 residues. Trimming stripped 6 bases from V and 0 bases from J, with 8 bases between. Germline values: CDR1 MNHEY, CDR2 SMNVEV (reference sequence). The CDR3 loop is CASRRSSTNEKLFF. The CDR3 DNA is TGTGCCAGCAGACGCAGTTCAACTAATGAAAAACTGTTTTTT.

This clone has just one count. The chain combines TRBV6-5 with TRBJ1-4, with a possible D match to TRBD1 (5 bases). The CDR3 has 15 amino acids. V lost 0 bases, J lost 6 bases, and 11 bases lay in between. Germline CDR1 and CDR2: MNHEY and SVGAGI. Here the CDR3 reads CASSYSAGGHEKLFF. The CDR3 DNA sequence: TGTGCCAGCAGTTACTCGGCGGGGGGACATGAAAAACTGTTTTTT.

V usage is TRBV27 and J usage is TRBJ1-4; D remains ambiguous. Germline lookup yields CDR1 MNHEY and CDR2 SMNVEV (reference sequence). The CDR3 is 14 amino acids. Trimming stripped 6 bases from V and 7 bases from J, with 15 bases between. CDR3 residues: CASSLKLIGEKLFF. The CDR3 DNA reads TGTGCCAGCAGCCTCAAACTGATAGGTGAAAAACTGTTTTTT. The complete variable domain, with remaining parts taken from reference TRBV27 and TRBJ1-4, reads EAQVTQNPRYLITVTGKKLTVTCSQNMNHEYMSWYRQDPGLGLRQIYYSMNVEVTDKGDVPEGYKVSRKEKRNFPLILESPSPNQTSLYFCASSLKLIGEKLFFGSGTQLSVL.

This clone showed up just once. The V call is TRBV25-1, the J call TRBJ1-1, with D possibly matching TRBD1 (5 bases). V was pared by 6 bases and J by 4 bases, with 15 bases between. This CDR3 comprises 14 residues. CDR1 is MGHDK and CDR2 is SYGVNS in the germline V gene. The CDR3, as DNA: TGTGCCAGCAGCCACCTGGGAGGGGCCACTGAAGCTTTCTTT. This sequence encodes CASSHLGGATEAFF.

The V call is TRBV6-2 or TRBV6-3, the J call TRBJ2-1; D call uncertain. The germline CDR1 and CDR2 sequences are MNHEY and SVGEGT. The length of the CDR3 is 11 residues. Trimming cost V 5 bases and J 5 bases, with 4 bases left between them. CDR3 region: CASSRNNEQFF. The CDR3, as DNA: TGTGCCAGCAGTAGAAACAATGAGCAGTTCTTC.

This clone showed up just a few times. The rearrangement links TRBV5-4 to TRBJ2-1; 9 bases agree with TRBD2. V was pared by 6 bases and J by 8 bases, with 6 bases of the junction left unmatched. Per the germline V gene, CDR1 is SGHNT and CDR2 is YYREEE (reference sequence). The CDR3 loop spans 13 amino acids. For the CDR3, the DNA is TGTGCCAGCAACCGGCGGGGGGGCGATGAGCAGTTCTTC. It specifies CASNRRGGDEQFF.

The chain joins TRBV11-2 to TRBJ2-1; a weak D match, TRBD1 (5 bases). Germline loops: CDR1 SGHAT, CDR2 FQNNGV. The CDR3 is 16 residues long. V lost 3 bases and J 5 bases, leaving 17 bases between the germline ends. The CDR3 sequence is CASSFPPKGRNNEQFF. CDR3 nucleotides: TGTGCCAGCAGCTTCCCACCGAAGGGGCGGAACAATGAGCAGTTCTTC.

CDR3 in amino acids: CASRGDANTGELFF. DNA of the CDR3: TGTGCCAGCAGGGGGGACGCGAACACCGGGGAGCTGTTTTTT. V is TRBV2 and J is TRBJ2-2; possibly TRBD1 or TRBD2 for D (5 bases each). The germline V gene encodes CDR1 SNHLY and CDR2 FYNNEI. This CDR3 is built from 14 residues. The V gene lost 6 bases and the J gene lost 0 bases, with 8 bases spanning the gap.

V and J are TRBV6-2 or TRBV6-3 and TRBJ2-2; unclear D gene. Between the trimmed V and J ends, which lost 5 bases and 3 bases, there was a span of 13 bases. This CDR3 comprises 15 residues. The germline gives CDR1 MNHEY, CDR2 SVGEGT. The CDR3 sequence is CASSRHDPHTGELFF. CDR3 in DNA: TGTGCCAGCAGTAGACATGATCCGCACACCGGGGAGCTGTTTTTT.

The chain links TRBV15 to TRBJ2-1; D gene unclear. Trimming took 0 bases from V and 6 from J, leaving 6 bases between them. This CDR3 has 13 residues. CDR1 and CDR2 (germline): LNHNV, YYDKDF (reference sequence). CDR3 DNA: TGTGCCACCAGCAGAGAGGAAGCCAATGAGCAGTTCTTC. Its translation: CATSREEANEQFF. Filled out from reference TRBV15 and TRBJ2-1, the complete variable domain reads DAMVIQNPRYQVTQFGKPVTLSCSQTLNHNVMYWYQQKSSQAPKLLFHYYDKDFNNEADTPDNFQSRRPNTSFCFLDIRSPGLGDTAMYLCATSREEANEQFFGPGTRLTVL.

The genes are TRBV7-9 and TRBJ1-2; D unclear. Germline loops: CDR1 SEHNR, CDR2 FQNEAQ (reference sequence). Trimming removed 3 bases at V and 1 base at J, with 15 bases between. The CDR3 has 16 amino acids. Here the CDR3 reads CASSFIRGLFNYGYTF. CDR3 nucleotide sequence: TGTGCCAGCAGCTTTATTCGGGGTTTATTTAACTATGGCTACACCTTC.

In regard to this clone: Additional DNA sequences in this sample encode the identical CDR3. The chain links TRBV11-2 to TRBJ2-2, with D possibly being TRBD2 (5 bases). Looked up from germline, CDR1 is SGHAT and CDR2 is FQNNGV. The CDR3 sequence is 14 residues long. V gave up 7 bases and J gave up 11 bases, with 20 bases separating them. The CDR3: CASTTTQFSGELFF. In DNA, the CDR3 is TGTGCCAGCACCACGACCCAGTTCAGCGGAGAGCTGTTTTTT.

V gene TRBV12-3 or TRBV12-4 combines with J gene TRBJ1-1; D is unclear. The CDR3 consists of 12 residues. Trimming stripped 2 bases from V and 3 bases from J, with 4 bases between. In DNA form, the CDR3 reads TGTGCCAGCAGTTTAAGGGACACTGAAGCTTTCTTT. This sequence encodes CASSLRDTEAFF.

CDR3 loop: CASSQEISGVADTQYF. The DNA for the CDR3 is TGCGCCAGCAGCCAAGAAATTAGCGGGGTGGCAGATACGCAGTATTTT. This chain connects TRBV4-1 to TRBJ2-3, with 8 bases lining up with TRBD2. There are 16 residues in the CDR3. After removal of 0 bases from V and 4 bases from J, the junction contained 6 bases not matched to a gene. Looked up from germline, CDR1 is MGHRA and CDR2 is YSYEKL.

The chain joins TRBV5-6 to TRBJ2-1; 7 positions agree with TRBD1. The length of the CDR3 is 15 residues. With 7 bases clipped from V and 0 bases from J, the junction kept 7 bases outside the gene matches. Germline CDR1 is SGHDT and CDR2 is YYEEEE. CDR3 bases: TGTGCCAGCGCGCCAGACAGGGACTCCTACAATGAGCAGTTCTTC. Protein product: CASAPDRDSYNEQFF.

The CDR3 loop reads CASSRQAGNTIYF. The CDR3 DNA follows: TGTGCCAGCAGTAGGCAGGCTGGAAACACCATATATTTT. J is TRBJ1-3 and V is TRBV2; D uncertain. The CDR3 runs to 13 residues. V was shortened by 5 bases and J by 2 bases, with 7 bases between the two germline ends. Germline V lookup: CDR1 SNHLY, CDR2 FYNNEI.